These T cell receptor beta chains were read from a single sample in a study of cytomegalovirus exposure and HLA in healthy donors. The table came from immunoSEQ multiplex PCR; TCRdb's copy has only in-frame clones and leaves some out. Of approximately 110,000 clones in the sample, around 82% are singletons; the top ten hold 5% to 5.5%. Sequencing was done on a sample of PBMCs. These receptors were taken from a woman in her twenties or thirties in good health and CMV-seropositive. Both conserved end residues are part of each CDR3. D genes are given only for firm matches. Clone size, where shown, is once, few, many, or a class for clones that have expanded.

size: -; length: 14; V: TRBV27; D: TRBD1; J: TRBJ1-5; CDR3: CASIPTGGCQPQHF; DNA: TGTGCCAGCATCCCGACAGGGGGCTGTCAGCCCCAGCATTTT
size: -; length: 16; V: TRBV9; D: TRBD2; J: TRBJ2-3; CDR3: CASSLRTSGSPDTQYF; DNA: TGTGCCAGCAGCCTCCGGACTAGCGGGAGCCCAGATACGCAGTATTTT
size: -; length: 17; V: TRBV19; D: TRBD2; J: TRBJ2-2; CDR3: CASSPNLAGAVTGELFF; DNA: TGTGCCAGTAGTCCCAACCTAGCGGGGGCCGTCACCGGGGAGCTGTTTTTT
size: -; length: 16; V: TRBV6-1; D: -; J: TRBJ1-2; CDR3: CASSEFLEVAGLGYTF; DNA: TGTGCCAGCAGTGAGTTTCTAGAGGTTGCGGGATTGGGCTACACCTTC
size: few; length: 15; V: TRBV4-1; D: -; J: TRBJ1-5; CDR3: CASSQEDGGNQPQHF; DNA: TGCGCCAGCAGCCAAGAAGACGGGGGTAATCAGCCCCAGCATTTT
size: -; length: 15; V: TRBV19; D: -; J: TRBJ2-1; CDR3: CASAGLERSYNEQFF; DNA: TGTGCCAGTGCTGGCCTAGAGCGCTCCTACAATGAGCAGTTCTTC
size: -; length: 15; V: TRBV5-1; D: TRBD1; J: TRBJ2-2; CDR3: CASSPGDSRTGELFF; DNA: TGCGCCAGCAGCCCCGGGGACAGCAGAACCGGGGAGCTGTTTTTT
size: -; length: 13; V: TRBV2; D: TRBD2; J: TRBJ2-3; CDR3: CASERERTDTQYF; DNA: TGTGCCAGCGAGCGGGAACGCACAGATACGCAGTATTTT
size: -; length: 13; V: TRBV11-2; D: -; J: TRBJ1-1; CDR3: CASSFIEYTEAFF; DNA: TGTGCCAGCAGCTTCATTGAGTACACTGAAGCTTTCTTT
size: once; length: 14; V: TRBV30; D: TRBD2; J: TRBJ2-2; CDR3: CAWSETSEPGELFF; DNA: TGTGCCTGGAGTGAGACTAGCGAACCCGGGGAGCTGTTTTTT
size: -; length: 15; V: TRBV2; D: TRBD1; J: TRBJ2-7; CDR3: CASSGDRKSSYEQYF; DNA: TGTGCCAGCAGCGGGGACAGGAAGAGCTCCTACGAGCAGTACTTC
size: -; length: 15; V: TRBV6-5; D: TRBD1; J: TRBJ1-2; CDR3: CASSQTSGTVYGYTF; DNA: TGTGCCAGCAGTCAAACATCCGGGACAGTCTATGGCTACACCTTC
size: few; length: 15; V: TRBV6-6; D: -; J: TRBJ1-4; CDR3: CASSYLDAAGEKLFF; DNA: TGTGCCAGCAGTTACCTCGACGCGGCGGGAGAAAAACTGTTTTTT
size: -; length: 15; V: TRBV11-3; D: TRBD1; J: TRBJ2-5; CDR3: CASSLEGQGGETQYF; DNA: TGTGCCAGCAGCTTAGAGGGACAGGGTGGTGAGACCCAGTACTTC
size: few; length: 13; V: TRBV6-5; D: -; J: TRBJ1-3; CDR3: CASSLTSGNTIYF; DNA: TGTGCCAGTAGCCTGACCTCTGGAAACACCATATATTTT
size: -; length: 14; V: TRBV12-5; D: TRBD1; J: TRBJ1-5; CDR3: CASGLGQGAQPQHF; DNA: TGTGCTAGTGGTTTGGGACAGGGGGCTCAGCCCCAGCATTTT
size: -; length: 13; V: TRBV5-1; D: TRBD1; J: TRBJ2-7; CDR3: CASSFGTAYEQYF; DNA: TGCGCCAGCAGCTTTGGGACAGCCTACGAGCAGTACTTC
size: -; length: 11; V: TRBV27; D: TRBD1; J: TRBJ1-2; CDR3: CATGQGYGYTF; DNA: TGTGCCACGGGACAGGGCTATGGCTACACCTTC
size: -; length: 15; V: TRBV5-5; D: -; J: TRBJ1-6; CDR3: CASSPWTETNSPLHF; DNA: TGTGCCAGCAGCCCCTGGACAGAGACTAATTCACCCCTCCACTTT
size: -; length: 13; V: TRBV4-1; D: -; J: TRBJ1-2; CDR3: CASSLDSGYGYTF; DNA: TGCGCCAGCAGCCTAGACAGCGGATATGGCTACACCTTC
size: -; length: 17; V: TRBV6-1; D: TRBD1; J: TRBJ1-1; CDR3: CASSKGIPGTGSTEAFF; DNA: TGTGCCAGCAGTAAAGGAATTCCCGGGACAGGGTCCACTGAAGCTTTCTTT
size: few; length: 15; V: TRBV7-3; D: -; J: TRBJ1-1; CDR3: CASSRNQGGDTEAFF; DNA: TGTGCCAGCAGCCGAAATCAGGGAGGGGACACTGAAGCTTTCTTT
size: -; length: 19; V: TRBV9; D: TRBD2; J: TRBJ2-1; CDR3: CASSVVGSGGLSSYNEQFF; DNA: TGTGCCAGCAGCGTAGTGGGTAGCGGGGGGCTGAGCTCCTACAATGAGCAGTTCTTC
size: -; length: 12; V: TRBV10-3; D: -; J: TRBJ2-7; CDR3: CAISASLYEQYF; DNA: TGTGCCATCAGTGCGAGCCTTTACGAGCAGTACTTC
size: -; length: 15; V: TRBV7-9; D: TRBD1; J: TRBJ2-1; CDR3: CSSSLVGGANNEQFF; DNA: TGTTCCAGCAGCTTAGTAGGGGGCGCCAACAATGAGCAGTTCTTC
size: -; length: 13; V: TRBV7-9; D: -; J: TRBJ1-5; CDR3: CASSLQNNQPQHF; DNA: TGTGCCAGCAGCTTACAAAACAATCAGCCCCAGCATTTT